This paragraph reports one T cell receptor beta chain. Its antigen specificity is not known. The junction does not match germline at one end; this may be a read error. In total, 500 to 700 healthy bone marrow donors made up the cohort. Cohort members were all nominally healthy when sampled, although unrecorded immune exposures were likely present. The donor was CMV seronegative and belonged to the group of several hundred seronegative cohort members. Every donor gave a peripheral blood sample, and the peripheral blood mononuclear cells from that sample were used for TCR beta sequencing. Genomic DNA was extracted from the blood cell samples with the Qiagen DNeasy Blood Extraction Kit. This specimen comes from a study of cytomegalovirus exposure and HLA in healthy donors (dated by TCRdb to 2017 to 2019). Describing the broader study: An earlier analysis of approximately 640 of the donors reported 250 to 350 Gb of sequence data and around 110 million unique TCR beta sequences from about 179 million T cells. Approximately 300 gigabases of sequencing data and around 90 million unique TCR sequences made up an early release that covered approximately 650 HLA-typed donors. The genetic ancestry cluster associated with self-reported Caucasian donors included 80% to 90% of the 300 to 450 genotyped donors. The study was designed to test whether signatures of past pathogen exposure could be identified by cataloging public T cell receptors. The T cell repertoires of 666 subjects were profiled by immunosequencing and related to cytomegalovirus serostatus. Along with the roughly 700-subject first cohort, a separate validation cohort of some 130 different subjects was used. The study combined high-throughput TCR immunosequencing, statistical association of individual TCRs with disease status, and machine learning to predict cytomegalovirus infection status. In a later analysis, previously published TCR beta repertoires from hundreds of donors were re-analyzed and high-resolution HLA genotyping was added so that TCR occurrence patterns could be studied. In the later analysis, no new phenotypic data were used to find candidate immune exposures; instead, reliance was placed on TCR beta sequences and their occurrence across donors. An earlier analysis of 587 of the donors applied high-throughput TCR beta sequencing to assess whether each TCR beta V gene segment acted as functional or pseudogenic. Donor age, sex, ethnicity and CMV serostatus were collected together with the repertoire data. A later genetic analysis used genome-wide SNP genotypes for about three fifths of the 666 donors, treating that subset as a discovery cohort. All discovery cohort repertoires had been generated on a single sequencing platform. Both class I and class II loci were covered by HLA typing, at four-digit resolution. Typing coverage differed by locus: A, B, C, DRB1 and DQB1 were typed in roughly 620-630 donors, DQA1 in about 550, DPA1 in 600 to 610, and DPB1 in about 450. About five DR-DQ haplotypes were treated as single units for association and clustering because of strong linkage in the cohort. Across 300 to 400 genotyped donors of the cohort, an average of roughly 200,000 unique TCR beta nucleotide sequences per donor were sequenced, and roughly 20% of those sequences were non-productive.

Library construction relied on the immunoSEQ multiplex PCR assay. A mixture of 60 forward primers for TCR Vbeta segments and 13 reverse primers for TCR Jbeta segments was used in the multiplex PCR. The CDR3 region of rearranged TCR beta genes was amplified from genomic DNA by a multiplex PCR assay. Amplified TCR beta libraries were sequenced as 87-base-pair reads on the Illumina HiSeq System. For the original study's pipeline: Across the 600 to 700 repertoires, a later analysis counted around 80 million unique TCR beta chains, approximately 12 million of which were shared by at least two donors. A nearest-neighbor algorithm error-corrected the raw reads and collapsed the reads into unique sequences, merging closely related sequences to remove PCR and sequencing errors. To assign V, D and J gene segments, CDR3 sequences were aligned to IMGT reference sequences. For a sequence to be retained, a match of at least six nucleotides to both a V gene segment and a J gene segment was required. Rearrangements were called productive when the CDR3 lacked stop codons and stayed in frame with V and J; all others were non-productive. Following IMGT convention, CDR3 was defined as the stretch from the second conserved V-encoded cysteine up to the conserved J-encoded phenylalanine. The earlier analysis of approximately 590 of the donors excluded any sequence lacking an unambiguous match to a single V gene segment. In an earlier analysis of 450 to 700 of the donors, V segments were called functional above 56.7% productive rearrangements and were called segregating when the between-donor standard deviation exceeded 5%. A statistical classification framework was developed to diagnose cytomegalovirus status using the catalog of TCR beta chain sequences. In a later analysis, V and J genes were assigned by comparing TCR nucleotide sequences against IMGT/GENE-DB human TR gene sequences. Using the TCRdist pipeline, a later analysis assigned CDR3 sequences along with most-parsimonious VDJ recombination scenarios. A later analysis defined each TCR beta chain by its CDR3 amino acid sequence plus V-gene family, and excluded reads lacking a unique V-gene family. To address suspected cross-contamination and a sequencing artifact, a later analysis removed 550 to 750 highly shared, low-generation-probability nucleotide sequences. In a later analysis, a clonal expansion index was calculated for each public chain from normalized within-repertoire ranks of inferred template counts. In a later analysis, generation probabilities were computed using a VDJ recombination model fitted to out-of-frame rearrangements, and the results were checked against IGoR. In a later analysis, TCR-TCR, TCR-HLA and TCR-CMV co-occurrence was scored with hypergeometric tests, and a repertoire-size bias correction was applied to TCR pairs. False discovery rates were estimated in a later analysis by permuting HLA or CMV assignments 20 times. In a later analysis, co-occurring TCRs were grouped with DBSCAN, and TCRdist sequence similarity was added when clustering was performed within HLA-allele-positive subsets. Co-occurrence clustering excluded repertoires with fewer than 30,000 or more than 120,000 public chains, plus five with anomalous nucleotide sharing. In TCRdb, the immuneACCESS table is reduced to in-frame sequences with V and J assigned. These tables do not hold every clone; where another copy was compared, an unresolved V gene accounts for under half, and the others remain unexplained. V and J calls and clone size are those listed in that table; D and trimming were worked out from the DNA. The sample has hundreds of thousands of clones on record, roughly two thirds of them singletons. The ten largest clonotypes hold approximately 2.3% of the sample.

Spanning cysteine to phenylalanine, the CDR3 consists of 13 amino acids. The entry retains the CDR3 DNA only, 39 bases that are in frame from base 1. As encoded in the germline V gene, CDR1 is SGHDT while CDR2 is YYEEEE. Points the paper makes about the study in general: Because counts were too low, about 18 rarely observed V segments, including chromosome 9 orphons, were excluded from the earlier analysis of 587 of the donors. In this cohort, only TCR beta chains were sequenced, and detectable features were limited by the absence of alpha or paired-chain data. Because HLA typing was unavailable for some donors at each locus, only the typed subset was used in association tests. Because the 87-base-pair reads could not distinguish some IMGT-functional V segments, including TRBV6-2 and TRBV6-3, those segments were excluded. When HLA alleles, especially DR and DQ, strongly co-occurred, TCR associations were difficult to assign to individual alleles. Sequencing depth was assumed to be roughly uniform across donors in the presence/absence analyses, though that assumption may not hold. Correlated functional status among segregating V segments might reflect linkage disequilibrium, but an unknown experimental factor could not be ruled out. In a later analysis, several top co-occurrence clusters were reported to appear linked to parvovirus B19, influenza, CMV and Epstein-Barr virus. Immune exposure information for the cohort was limited to CMV serostatus. In an earlier analysis of approximately 590 of the donors, most TCR beta V segments appeared in productive rearrangements about 87% or about 30% of the time, broadly matching IMGT annotations. A further reported finding was that TCR beta sequences accurately predicted the HLA-A and HLA-B alleles for most subjects in the first cohort. The study gave a list of 150 to 200 TCR beta chains associated with cytomegalovirus. In a later analysis, the rate of TCR association differed among HLA loci, with DRB1 alleles having the most associated TCRs and HLA-C alleles having the fewest. A cluster of highly shared sequence variants was judged likely to be a technical artifact of the sequencing pipeline. In a later analysis, around 17,000 TCR beta sequences were associated with specific HLA alleles at a false discovery rate of 0.05. The authors suggested that the approach could potentially be extended to other disease states and immunological phenotypes. Most TCR sequences were observed very rarely across donors, whereas some public TCRs were present in many individuals. In a later analysis, HLA-associated TCR beta chains showed more clonal expansion and lower generation probabilities than non-associated chains that were equally common. In a later genetic analysis, fewer N-insertions in productive TCRs were reported among donors in an Asian-associated ancestry cluster than the roughly 700-donor mean. An association between a missense DCLRE1C variant and V-gene and J-gene trimming of TCR beta chains was found in a later genetic analysis and replicated in an independent cohort. The classifier was reported to diagnose cytomegalovirus status with high specificity and sensitivity in both the original cohort and the validation cohort. Three of the identified cytomegalovirus-associated TCR beta chains were confirmed in vitro to be specific for cytomegalovirus antigens. Most CMV-associated TCR beta chains appeared to be HLA-restricted in a later analysis, and the HLA associations seemed to be driven largely by CMV exposure.

The chain is made from TRBV5-6 and TRBJ2-6, and TRBD2 aligns with 8 junction nucleotides. Sequencing input: PBMCs. This sequence originates from a female donor in good health and CMV-seronegative. CDR3 protein: CASRDGGVNVLTF. In nucleotide form, the sequence is TGTGCCAGCAGAGACGGGGGGGTCAACGTCCTGACTTTC.